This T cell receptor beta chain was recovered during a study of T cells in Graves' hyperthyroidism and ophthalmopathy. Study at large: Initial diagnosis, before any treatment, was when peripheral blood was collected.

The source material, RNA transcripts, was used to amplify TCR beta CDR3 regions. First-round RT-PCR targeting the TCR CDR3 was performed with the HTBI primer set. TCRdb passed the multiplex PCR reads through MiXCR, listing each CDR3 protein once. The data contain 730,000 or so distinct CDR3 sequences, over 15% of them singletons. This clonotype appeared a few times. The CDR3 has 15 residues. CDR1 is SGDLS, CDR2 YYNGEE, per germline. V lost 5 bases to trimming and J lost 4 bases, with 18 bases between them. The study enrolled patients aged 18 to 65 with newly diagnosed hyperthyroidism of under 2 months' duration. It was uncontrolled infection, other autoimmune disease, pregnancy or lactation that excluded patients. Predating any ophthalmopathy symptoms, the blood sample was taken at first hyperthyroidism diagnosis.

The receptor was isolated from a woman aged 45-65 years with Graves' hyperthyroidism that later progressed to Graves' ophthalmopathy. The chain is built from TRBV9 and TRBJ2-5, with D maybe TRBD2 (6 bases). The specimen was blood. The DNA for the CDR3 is TGTGCCAGCAGTACCCCGTCCGGGGGAGCAGAGACCCAGTACTTC. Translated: CASSTPSGGAETQYF.